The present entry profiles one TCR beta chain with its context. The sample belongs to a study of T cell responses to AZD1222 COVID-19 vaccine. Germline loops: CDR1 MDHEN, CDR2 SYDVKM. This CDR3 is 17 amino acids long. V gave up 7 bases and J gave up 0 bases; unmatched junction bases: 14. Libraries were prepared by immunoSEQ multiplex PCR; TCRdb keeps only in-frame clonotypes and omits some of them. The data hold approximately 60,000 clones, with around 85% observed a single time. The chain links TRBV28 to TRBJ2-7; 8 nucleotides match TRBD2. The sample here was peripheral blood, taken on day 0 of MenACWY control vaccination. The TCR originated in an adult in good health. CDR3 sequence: CASTNSRVAGPSYEQYF. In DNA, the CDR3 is TGTGCCAGCACCAATTCCCGGGTAGCGGGGCCCTCCTACGAGCAGTACTTC.